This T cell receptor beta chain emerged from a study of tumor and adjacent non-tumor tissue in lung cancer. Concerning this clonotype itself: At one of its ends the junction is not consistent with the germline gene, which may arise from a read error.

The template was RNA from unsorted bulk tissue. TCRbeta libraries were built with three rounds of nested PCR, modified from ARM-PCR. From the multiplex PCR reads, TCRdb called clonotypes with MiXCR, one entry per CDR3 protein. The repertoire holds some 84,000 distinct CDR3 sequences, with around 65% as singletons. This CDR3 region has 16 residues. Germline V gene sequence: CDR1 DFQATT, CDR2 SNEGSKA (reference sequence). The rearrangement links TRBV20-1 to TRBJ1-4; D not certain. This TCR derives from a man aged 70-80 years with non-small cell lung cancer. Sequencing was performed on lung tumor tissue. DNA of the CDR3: TGCAGTGCTAGCTACACATACTCCGCAACTAATGAAAAACTGTCTTTT. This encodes CSASYTYSATNEKLSF.